This T cell receptor (beta chain) was recovered during a study of blood T cells in healthy people across ages. Notes on the study in general: Across the age range, TCR beta diversity per million T cells fell in a roughly linear way.

This clonotype appeared many times. What it binds is unknown. Germline CDR1 is DFQATT and CDR2 is SNEGSKA (reference sequence). CDR3 length: 13 residues. Trimming pared 4 bases from V and 3 bases from J, leaving 13 bases between. A second roughly 6 to 11 cycle PCR used barcoded and J-beta primers. Every cDNA molecule bore a tag from a template-switch adaptor containing 12 random nucleotides. TCRdb passed the 5' RACE reads through MiXCR, listing each CDR3 protein once. The profile shows hundreds of thousands of distinct CDR3 sequences, more than 40% of them singletons. There were healthy Caucasian individuals from Russia, aged 6 to 90, serving as donors.

Sample: blood. The sequence came from a woman in her fifties or sixties in good health. The V gene is TRBV20-1, the J gene TRBJ2-7; D is undetermined. The CDR3 here is CSAKPPAGYEQYF. As DNA, the CDR3 is TGCAGTGCTAAACCCCCAGCAGGCTACGAGCAGTACTTC.